The rows below give T cell receptor beta chains drawn from one sample of a study of T-cell memory formation after mild COVID-19. MiXCR, run by TCRdb on the 5' RACE reads, gives a single entry per CDR3 protein. The sample gives under 350,000 distinct CDR3 sequences, around 15% of which show up once; roughly 20% is in the top ten. Material: PBMCs or a T cell subset sorted from them (not recorded which). All receptors come from a young man who had mild COVID-19 (a few samples of this study predate the infection). Cell type and time point are not known. Both conserved end residues are part of each CDR3. The D gene is left open where the match is weak. Where a row states a size, it is once, few, many or the class of an expanded clone; other rows omit it.

TRBJ1-4,NA,TRBV20-1,few,TGCAGTGCTAGAGATCTTGGTATAGACAAGGGGGCAACTAATGAAAAACTGTTTTTT,CSARDLGIDKGATNEKLFF
TRBJ1-1,NA,TRBV5-1,many,TGCGCCAGCAGCTTCCAGGGAAGCATGAACACTGAAGCTTTCTTT,CASSFQGSMNTEAFF
TRBJ2-2,NA,TRBV5-1,NA,TGCGCCAGCAGCTTGGAAACGCGAACCGGGGAGCTGTTTTTT,CASSLETRTGELFF
TRBJ2-7,TRBD1,TRBV4-3,NA,TGCGCCAGCAGCCACGATCGGACAGGGGGCTACGAGCAGTACTTC,CASSHDRTGGYEQYF
TRBJ1-4,NA,TRBV7-2,NA,TGTGCCAGCACCCATTCGCGTGGGGCGGAACTGTTTTTT,CASTHSRGAELFF
TRBJ2-2,NA,TRBV6-1,few,TGTGCCAGCAGTGAACTCGGTCGGGCCGGGGAGCTGTTTTTT,CASSELGRAGELFF
TRBJ2-7,TRBD1,TRBV11-2,few,TGTGCCAGCAGCCGGGACAGGGAGTACCACGAGCAGTACTTC,CASSRDREYHEQYF
TRBJ2-1,TRBD2,TRBV24-1,NA,TGTGCCACCAGTGATTGGGGAGGGGAGGGTGAGCAGTTCTTC,CATSDWGGEGEQFF
TRBJ1-1,TRBD1,TRBV28,few,TGTGCCAGCAGTTTATTTTTTTCGGACAGGGGAAACACTGAAGCTTTCTTT,CASSLFFSDRGNTEAFF
TRBJ2-7,TRBD1,TRBV29-1,NA,TGCATGCTTGCCGGGACAGTAAGCTACGAGCAGTACTTC,CMLAGTVSYEQYF
TRBJ1-1,NA,TRBV5-1,few,TGCGCCAGCAGCCGGGATCAGGGACCAGGCACTGAAGCTTTCTTT,CASSRDQGPGTEAFF
TRBJ1-6,NA,TRBV18,NA,TGTGCCAGCTCACCACGGGCCTCCCAGACTGGTTCACCCCTCCACTTT,CASSPRASQTGSPLHF
TRBJ2-5,NA,TRBV4-1,few,TGCGCCAGCAGCCAAGGGGCCCCGGAGCCCCAGTACTTC,CASSQGAPEPQYF
TRBJ1-1,NA,TRBV28,many,TGTGCCAGCAGTTCGGGACAGAACACTGAAGCTTTCTTT,CASSSGQNTEAFF
TRBJ1-1,NA,TRBV18,few,TGTGCCAGCTCACCAATCTCTGATACCACTGAAGCTTTCTTT,CASSPISDTTEAFF
TRBJ2-7,TRBD1,TRBV28,many,TGTGCCAGCAGCCCGGGACAGACCTACGAGCAGTACTTC,CASSPGQTYEQYF
TRBJ1-1,NA,TRBV29-1,NA,TGCAGCGTTGAGGATGACGTTGAGGGGGACACTGAAGCTTTCTTT,CSVEDDVEGDTEAFF
TRBJ2-1,NA,TRBV9,NA,TGTGCCAGCAGCACGAGGGGGGGGAATGAGCAGTTCTTC,CASSTRGGNEQFF
TRBJ2-2,TRBD2,TRBV5-1,few,TGCGCCAGCAACGCGGGGGGCTCGAACACCGGGGAGCTGTTTTTT,CASNAGGSNTGELFF
TRBJ2-3,TRBD1,TRBV11-2,few,TGTGCCAGCAGCTCCAGGACAGGAGTAAGGTCGGATACGCAGTATTTT,CASSSRTGVRSDTQYF
TRBJ1-6,NA,TRBV7-2,once,TGTGCCAGCAGCGAATATGCGGGCTCACCCCTCCACTTT,CASSEYAGSPLHF
TRBJ2-3,NA,TRBV6-5,many,TGTGCCAGTTCCTCAGGACAGTTTATTACAGATACGCAGTATTTT,CASSSGQFITDTQYF
TRBJ2-3,NA,TRBV20-1,NA,TGCAGTGCCCCCCCGGGCTTCACAGATACGCAGTATTTT,CSAPPGFTDTQYF
TRBJ2-1,TRBD2,TRBV7-9,few,TGTGCCAGCAGCTTCGACTCCGGGACTAGTTTATACAATGAGCAGTTCTTC,CASSFDSGTSLYNEQFF
TRBJ2-7,NA,TRBV6-2/TRBV6-3,NA,TGTGCCAGCAGCACGAATCCTTCCTACGAGCAGTACTTC,CASSTNPSYEQYF
TRBJ1-1,NA,TRBV6-6,NA,TGTGCCAGCAGTACCCGTACGGGCAACACTGAAGCTTTCTTT,CASSTRTGNTEAFF
TRBJ2-5,TRBD1,TRBV5-1,few,TGCGCCAGCAGCTCCATGACAGGGCAAGAGACCCAGTACTTC,CASSSMTGQETQYF
TRBJ2-7,TRBD1,TRBV5-6,few,TGTGCCAGCAGGGGACAGGGGAGGTACTACGAGCAGTACTTC,CASRGQGRYYEQYF